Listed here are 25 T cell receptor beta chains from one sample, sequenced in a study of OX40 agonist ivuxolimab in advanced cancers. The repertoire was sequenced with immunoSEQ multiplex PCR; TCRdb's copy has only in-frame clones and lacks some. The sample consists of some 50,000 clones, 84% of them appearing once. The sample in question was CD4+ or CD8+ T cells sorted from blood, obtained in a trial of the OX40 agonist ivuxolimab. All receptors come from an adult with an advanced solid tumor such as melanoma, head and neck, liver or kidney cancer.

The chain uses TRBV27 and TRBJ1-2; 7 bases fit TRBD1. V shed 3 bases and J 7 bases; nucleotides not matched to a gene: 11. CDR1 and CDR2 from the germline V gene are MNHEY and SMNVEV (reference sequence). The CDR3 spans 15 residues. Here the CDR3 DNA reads TGTGCCAGCAGTTTGTTGCAGGGGGGAATCGGTGGCTACACCTTC. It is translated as CASSLLQGGIGGYTF.

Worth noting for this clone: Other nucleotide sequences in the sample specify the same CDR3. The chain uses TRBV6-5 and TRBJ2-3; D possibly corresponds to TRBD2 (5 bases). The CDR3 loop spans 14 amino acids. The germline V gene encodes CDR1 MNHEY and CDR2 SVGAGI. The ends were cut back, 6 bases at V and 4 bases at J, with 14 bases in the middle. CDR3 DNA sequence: TGTGCCAGCAGGCCCGGCCAGGAGGCAGATACGCAGTATTTT. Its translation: CASRPGQEADTQYF.

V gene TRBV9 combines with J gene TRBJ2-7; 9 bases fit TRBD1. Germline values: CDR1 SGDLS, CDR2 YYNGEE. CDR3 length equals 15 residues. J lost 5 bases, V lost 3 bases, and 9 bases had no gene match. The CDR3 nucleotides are TGTGCCAGCAGCGCCCCGGACAGGGGATGGGACGAGCAGTACTTC. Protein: CASSAPDRGWDEQYF.

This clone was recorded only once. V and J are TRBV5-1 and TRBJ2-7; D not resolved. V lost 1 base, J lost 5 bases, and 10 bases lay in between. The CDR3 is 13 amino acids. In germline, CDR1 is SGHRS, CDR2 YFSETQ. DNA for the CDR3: TGCGCCAGCAGCTTGTCCGGCCAGGACGAGCAGTACTTC. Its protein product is CASSLSGQDEQYF.

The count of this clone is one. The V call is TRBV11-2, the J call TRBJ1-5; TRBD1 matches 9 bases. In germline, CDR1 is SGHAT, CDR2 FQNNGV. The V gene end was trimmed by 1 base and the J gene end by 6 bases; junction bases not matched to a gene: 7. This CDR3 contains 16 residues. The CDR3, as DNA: TGTGCCAGCAGCTTAGCCCGGGGACAGGGCGGTCAGCCCCAGCATTTT. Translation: CASSLARGQGGQPQHF.

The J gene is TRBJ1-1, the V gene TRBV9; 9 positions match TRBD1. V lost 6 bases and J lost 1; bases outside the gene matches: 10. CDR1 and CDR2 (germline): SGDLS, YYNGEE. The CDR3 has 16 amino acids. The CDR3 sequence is CASTRGQGRENTEAFF. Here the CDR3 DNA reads TGTGCCAGCACAAGAGGACAGGGGAGGGAGAACACTGAAGCTTTCTTT.

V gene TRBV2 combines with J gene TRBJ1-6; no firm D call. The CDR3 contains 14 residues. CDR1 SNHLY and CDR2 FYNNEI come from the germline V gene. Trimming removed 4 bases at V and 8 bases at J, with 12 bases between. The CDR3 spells CASSAEQPYSPLHF. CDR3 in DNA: TGTGCCAGCAGTGCCGAACAGCCCTATTCACCCCTCCACTTT.

This CDR3 is CAWSRGQGATGELFF. Written as DNA, the CDR3 is TGTGCCTGGAGCAGGGGACAGGGGGCAACCGGGGAGCTGTTTTTT. The rearrangement joins TRBV30 to TRBJ2-2; 12 bases map to TRBD1. V lost 3 bases, J lost 5 bases, and 4 bases stayed unmatched. This CDR3 spans 15 amino acids. Germline assignment: CDR1 GTSNPN and CDR2 SVGIG (reference sequence).

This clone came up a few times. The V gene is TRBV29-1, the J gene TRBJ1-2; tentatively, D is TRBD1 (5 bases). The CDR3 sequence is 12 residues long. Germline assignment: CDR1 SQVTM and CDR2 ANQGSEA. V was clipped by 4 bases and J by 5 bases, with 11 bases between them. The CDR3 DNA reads TGCAGCGTTGTTACAGGAGCGTATGGCTACACCTTC. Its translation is CSVVTGAYGYTF. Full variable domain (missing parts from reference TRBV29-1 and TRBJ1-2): SAVISQKPSRDICQRGTSLTIQCQVDSQVTMMFWYRQQPGQSLTLIATANQGSEATYESGFVIDKFPISRPNLTFSTLTVSNMSPEDSSIYLCSVVTGAYGYTFGSGTRLTVV.

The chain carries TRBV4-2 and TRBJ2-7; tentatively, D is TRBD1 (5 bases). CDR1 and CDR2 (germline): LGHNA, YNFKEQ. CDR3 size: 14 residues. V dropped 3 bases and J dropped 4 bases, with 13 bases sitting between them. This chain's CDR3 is CASSHTADTYEQYF. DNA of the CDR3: TGTGCCAGCAGCCACACGGCGGACACGTACGAGCAGTACTTC.

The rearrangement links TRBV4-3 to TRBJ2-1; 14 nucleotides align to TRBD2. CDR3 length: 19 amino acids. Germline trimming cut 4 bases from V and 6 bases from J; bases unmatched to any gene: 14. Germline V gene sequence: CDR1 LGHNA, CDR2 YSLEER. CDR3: CASSRAPGLAGESGNEQFF. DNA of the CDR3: TGCGCCAGCAGCCGCGCGCCGGGACTAGCGGGAGAAAGTGGCAATGAGCAGTTCTTC.

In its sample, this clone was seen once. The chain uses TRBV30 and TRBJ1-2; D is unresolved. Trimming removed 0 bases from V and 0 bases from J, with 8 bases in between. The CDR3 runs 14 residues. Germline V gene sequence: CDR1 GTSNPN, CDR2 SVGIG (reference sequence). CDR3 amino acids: CAWSVLPPNYGYTF. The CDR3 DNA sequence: TGTGCCTGGAGTGTACTCCCTCCTAACTATGGCTACACCTTC.

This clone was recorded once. CDR3 loop: CASRKTSGPSYEQYF. CDR3 nucleotides: TGTGCCAGCAGGAAGACTAGCGGGCCCTCCTACGAGCAGTACTTC. J is TRBJ2-5 and V is TRBV6-6; 10 nucleotides align to TRBD2. The DNA end is a closer match to TRBJ2-7, so the J assignment may be wrong. The CDR3 runs 15 residues. Germline CDR1 is MNHNY and CDR2 is SVGAGI (reference sequence).

In DNA, the CDR3 is TGTGCCAGCAGCATCAACAGGGGGACAGGGAGCACAGATACGCAGTATTTT. Amino acids: CASSINRGTGSTDTQYF. The chain combines TRBV9 with TRBJ2-3, with 9 bases fitting TRBD1. The CDR3 sequence is 17 residues long. J gave up 0 bases and V 4 bases, and 9 bases lay outside the gene matches. The germline V gene has CDR1 SGDLS and CDR2 YYNGEE.

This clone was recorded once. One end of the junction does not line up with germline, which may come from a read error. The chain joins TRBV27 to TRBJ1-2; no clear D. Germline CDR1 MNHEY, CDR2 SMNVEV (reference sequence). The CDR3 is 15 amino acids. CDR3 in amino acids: CASSLSGGVNYGYTF. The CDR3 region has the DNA TGTGCCAGCAGTCTATCTGGTGGAGTCAACTATGGCTACACCTTC.

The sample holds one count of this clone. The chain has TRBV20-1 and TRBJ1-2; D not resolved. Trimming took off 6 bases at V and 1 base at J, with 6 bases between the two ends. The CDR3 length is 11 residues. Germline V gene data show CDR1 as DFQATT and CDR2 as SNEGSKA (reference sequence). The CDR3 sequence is CSAYFNYGYTF. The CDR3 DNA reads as TGCAGTGCGTACTTTAACTATGGCTACACCTTC.

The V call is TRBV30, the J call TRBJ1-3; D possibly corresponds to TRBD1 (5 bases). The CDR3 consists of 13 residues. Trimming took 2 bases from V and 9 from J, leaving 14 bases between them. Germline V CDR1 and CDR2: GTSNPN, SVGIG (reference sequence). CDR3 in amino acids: CAWSPLGEATIYF. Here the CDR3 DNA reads TGTGCCTGGAGTCCTTTAGGGGAGGCCACCATATATTTT.

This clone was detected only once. The CDR3 region is CAGNSGNQEGEQYF. Written as DNA, the CDR3 is TGTGCCGGCAATTCCGGGAACCAAGAGGGCGAGCAGTACTTC. This chain uses TRBV7-2 with TRBJ2-7, with D possibly TRBD2 on 5 matching bases. V shed 11 bases and J shed 6 bases, with 23 bases lying between them. CDR1 and CDR2 from the germline V gene are SGHTA and FQGNSA. The CDR3 is 14 amino acids. The whole variable domain, filled in from reference TRBV7-2 and TRBJ2-7, reads GAGVSQSPSNKVTEKGKDVELRCDPISGHTALYWYRQSLGQGLEFLIYFQGNSAPDKSGLPSDRFSAERTGGSVSTLTIQRTQQEDSAVYLCAGNSGNQEGEQYFGPGTRLTVT.

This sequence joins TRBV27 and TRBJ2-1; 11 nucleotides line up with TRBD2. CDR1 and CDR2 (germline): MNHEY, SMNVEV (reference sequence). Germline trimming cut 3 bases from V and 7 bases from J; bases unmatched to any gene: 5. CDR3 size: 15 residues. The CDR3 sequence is CASSFGASGRNEQFF. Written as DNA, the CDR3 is TGTGCCAGCAGTTTTGGGGCTAGCGGGAGGAATGAGCAGTTCTTC.

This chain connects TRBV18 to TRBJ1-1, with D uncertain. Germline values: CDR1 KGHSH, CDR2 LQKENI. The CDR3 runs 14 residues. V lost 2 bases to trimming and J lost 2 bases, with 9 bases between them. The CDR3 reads CASSPGQVNTEAFF. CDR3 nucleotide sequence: TGTGCCAGCTCACCAGGGCAGGTTAACACTGAAGCTTTCTTT.

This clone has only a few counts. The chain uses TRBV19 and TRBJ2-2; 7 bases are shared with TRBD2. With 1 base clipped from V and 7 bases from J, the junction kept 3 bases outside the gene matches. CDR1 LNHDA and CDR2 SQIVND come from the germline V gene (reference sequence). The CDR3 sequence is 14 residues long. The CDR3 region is CASSIAGGNGELFF. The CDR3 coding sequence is TGTGCCAGTAGTATAGCGGGGGGAAACGGGGAGCTGTTTTTT.

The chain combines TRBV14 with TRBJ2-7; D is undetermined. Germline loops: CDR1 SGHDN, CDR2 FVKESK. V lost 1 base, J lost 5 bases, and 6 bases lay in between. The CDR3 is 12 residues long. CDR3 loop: CASSQVRDEQYF. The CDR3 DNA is TGTGCCAGCAGCCAAGTCCGGGACGAGCAGTACTTC. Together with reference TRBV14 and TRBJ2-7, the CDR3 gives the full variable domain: EAGVTQFPSHSVIEKGQTVTLRCDPISGHDNLYWYRRVMGKEIKFLLHFVKESKQDESGMPNNRFLAERTGGTYSTLKVQPAELEDSGVYFCASSQVRDEQYFGPGTRLTVT.

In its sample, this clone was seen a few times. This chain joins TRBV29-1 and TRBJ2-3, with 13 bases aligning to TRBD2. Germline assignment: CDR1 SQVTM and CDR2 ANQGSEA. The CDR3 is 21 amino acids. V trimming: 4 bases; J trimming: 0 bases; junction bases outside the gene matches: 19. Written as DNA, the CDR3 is TGCAGCGTTGTGATGGAGACTAGCGGGAGGACTTGGCTAATAAGCACAGATACGCAGTATTTT. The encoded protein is CSVVMETSGRTWLISTDTQYF.

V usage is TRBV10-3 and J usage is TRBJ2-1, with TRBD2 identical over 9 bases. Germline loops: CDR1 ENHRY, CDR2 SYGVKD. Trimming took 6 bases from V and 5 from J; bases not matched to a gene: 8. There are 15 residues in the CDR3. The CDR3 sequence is CAISEIAGDNNEQFF. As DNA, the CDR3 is TGTGCCATCAGCGAGATAGCGGGGGACAACAATGAGCAGTTCTTC.

The DNA for the CDR3 is TGTGCCAGCAGCTTAAGTCGCAGCGGGAGGGAAAGTGAGCAGTTCTTC. This codes for CASSLSRSGRESEQFF. The chain is built from TRBV7-9 and TRBJ2-1; 10 bases align to TRBD2. Trimming removed 2 bases from V and 9 bases from J; junction bases left unmatched: 10. The CDR3 is 16 amino acids. The germline gives CDR1 SEHNR, CDR2 FQNEAQ (reference sequence).